The clone carrying this TCR beta chain was seen a handful of times. Its antigen is not known. TCRdb processed the reads anew with MiXCR; each CDR3 protein has one entry. The table has about 330,000 distinct CDR3 sequences, over 7.5% seen once; the top ten hold 4.3%. V dropped 4 bases and J dropped 4; count of bases not matched to a gene: 8. CDR1 is SGHTA and CDR2 is FQGNSA in the germline V gene. The CDR3 spans 15 residues. This sample was included in a study of T cell repertoires in cytomegalovirus infection. Regarding the study as a whole: In two of eight donors, the top clonotype was HLA-C-restricted CMV-specific.

The TCR comes from a human donor in good health (CMV status not recorded). Some clones in this sample may be carry-over from other donors' samples. This chain connects TRBV7-2 to TRBJ2-3; 7 nucleotides align to TRBD2. Sequenced input: PBMCs. CDR3 protein: CASSSYYAGADTQYF. The CDR3 DNA sequence: TGTGCCAGCAGCTCCTACTATGCGGGAGCAGATACGCAGTATTTT. Supplemented by reference TRBV7-2 and TRBJ2-3, the full variable domain reads GAGVSQSPSNKVTEKGKDVELRCDPISGHTALYWYRQSLGQGLEFLIYFQGNSAPDKSGLPSDRFSAERTGGSVSTLTIQRTQQEDSAVYLCASSSYYAGADTQYFGPGTRLTVL.